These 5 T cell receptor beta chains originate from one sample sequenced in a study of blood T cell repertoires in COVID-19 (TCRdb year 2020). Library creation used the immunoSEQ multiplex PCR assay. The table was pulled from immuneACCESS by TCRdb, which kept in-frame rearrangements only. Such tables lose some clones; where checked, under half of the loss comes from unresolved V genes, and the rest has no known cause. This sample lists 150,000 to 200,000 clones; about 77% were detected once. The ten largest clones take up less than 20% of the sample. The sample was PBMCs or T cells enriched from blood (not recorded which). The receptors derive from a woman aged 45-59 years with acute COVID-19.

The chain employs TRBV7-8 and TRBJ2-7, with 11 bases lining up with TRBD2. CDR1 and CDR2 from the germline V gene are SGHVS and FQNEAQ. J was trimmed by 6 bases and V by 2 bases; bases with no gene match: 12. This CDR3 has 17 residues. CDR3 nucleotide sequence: TGTGCCAGCAGCTTAAGGGGCGCTAGCGGGGGGCACAGCGAGCAGTACGTC. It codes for CASSLRGASGGHSEQYV.

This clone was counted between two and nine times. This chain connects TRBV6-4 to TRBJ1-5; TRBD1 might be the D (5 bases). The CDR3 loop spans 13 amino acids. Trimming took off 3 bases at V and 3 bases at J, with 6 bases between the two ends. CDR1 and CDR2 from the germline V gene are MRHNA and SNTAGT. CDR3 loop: CASSEGANQPQHF. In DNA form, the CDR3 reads TGTGCCAGCAGTGAAGGGGCCAATCAGCCCCAGCATTTT.

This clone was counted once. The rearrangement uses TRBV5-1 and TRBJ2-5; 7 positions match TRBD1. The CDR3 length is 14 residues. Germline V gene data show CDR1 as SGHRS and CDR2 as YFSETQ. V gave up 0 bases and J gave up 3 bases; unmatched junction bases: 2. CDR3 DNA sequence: TGCGCCAGCAGCTTGGAAGGGGGCGAAGAGACCCAGTACTTC. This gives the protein CASSLEGGEETQYF.

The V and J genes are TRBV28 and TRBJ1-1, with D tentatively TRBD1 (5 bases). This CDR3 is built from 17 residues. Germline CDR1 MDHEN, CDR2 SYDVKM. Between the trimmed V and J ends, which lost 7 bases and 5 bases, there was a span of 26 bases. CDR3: CASTILWTSSGGTEAFF. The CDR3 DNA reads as TGTGCCAGCACTATCCTTTGGACTTCGTCCGGGGGGACTGAAGCTTTCTTT.

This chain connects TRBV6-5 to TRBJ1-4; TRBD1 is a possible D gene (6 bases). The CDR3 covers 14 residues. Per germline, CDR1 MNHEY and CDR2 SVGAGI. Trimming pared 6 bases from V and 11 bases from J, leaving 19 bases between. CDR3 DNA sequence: TGTGCCAGCAGCATAACAGGGACCCGAGGGAAACTGTTTTTT. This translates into CASSITGTRGKLFF.